This TCR beta chain stems from a study of cytomegalovirus exposure and HLA in healthy donors. On the study more broadly: The same platform as the 500 to 700 first-cohort repertoires was used for the 95 to 150 validation repertoires, a later analysis reported. Study conclusions and caveats: CMV antigen specificity was confirmed in vitro for three CMV-associated chains.

The protocol was immunoSEQ multiplex PCR, while the TCRdb copy is restricted to in-frame clones and leaves out a portion. This table holds 220,000 or so clones, around four fifths found once. A remark on this clone: Its antigen is not known.

The source of this sequence is a woman in her 30s in good health and CMV-seropositive. The material sequenced was PBMCs.

The CDR3 region has the DNA TGTGCCTGGAGTGAGGGGGCTTATTATGGCTACACCTTC. Its protein product is CAWSEGAYYGYTF. This chain joins TRBV30 and TRBJ1-2; 7 bases line up with TRBD1. Germline CDR1 reads GTSNPN; CDR2 reads SVGIG (reference sequence). CDR3 length equals 13 residues. V lost 1 base, J lost 5 bases, and 4 bases stayed unmatched. Using reference TRBV30 and TRBJ1-2 for the parts outside the CDR3, the full variable domain is SQTIHQWPATLVQPVGSPLSLECTVEGTSNPNLYWYRQAAGRGLQLLFYSVGIGQISSEVPQNLSASRPQDRQFILSSKKLLLSDSGFYLCAWSEGAYYGYTFGSGTRLTVV.